Included here is one T cell receptor beta chain sequence, with context. Antigen specificity is unknown. Random hexamers served to reverse transcribe roughly 0.45 to 1 ug RNA. TCR beta CDR3 was amplified by immunoSEQ multiplex PCR. This amplification extended across 54 Vbeta and 13 Jbeta segments. A single record per CDR3 protein comes from TCRdb applying MiXCR to the immunoSEQ multiplex PCR reads. The table includes about 200,000 distinct CDR3 sequences, 90% to 95% detected once. The sample is drawn from a study of CD8 T cells in Susac syndrome. Germline CDR1 and CDR2: DFQATT and SNEGSKA (reference sequence). The CDR3 runs 15 residues. Trimming stripped 3 bases from V and 6 bases from J, with 19 bases between. Sequencing of TCR beta drew on CD8+ and CD4+ T cells from blood. Healthy donors formed controls matched for age and sex. Broader study findings: Only a relatively small number of individuals were included in the TCR sequencing and HLA analysis.

This rearrangement joins TRBV20-1 to TRBJ2-3; maybe TRBD2 (6 bases). This clonotype was sampled from a human donor in good health. The sequenced sample consisted of CD4+ T cells from PBMCs. The CDR3 sequence is CSARYRETPGDTQYF. The CDR3 DNA is TGCAGTGCTAGGTACCGGGAGACACCGGGGGATACGCAGTATTTT.